This T cell receptor (beta chain) was captured by sequencing in a study of blood T cell repertoires in COVID-19. About the research overall: Acute and convalescent COVID-19 samples came from the United States, Italy and Spain. Sources were T cells, B-cell-depleted T cells, or PBMCs; the material itself was cDNA or gDNA.

Authors' processing steps: Amplification from reference gene primers served as the basis for estimated nucleated cell counts. Libraries were prepared by immunoSEQ multiplex PCR; TCRdb keeps only in-frame clonotypes and omits some of them. V, J and clone size are those of that table, while D and trimming were read from the DNA. The table lists 70,000 to 80,000 clones, approximately 90% of them singletons. The V end was cut by 5 bases, the J end by 7 bases, with 17 bases between. This CDR3 region has 14 residues. Germline CDR1 is MDHEN and CDR2 is SYDVKM. The TCR sequence derives from a woman aged 55-75 years with active COVID-19. The sequencing input was peripheral blood. The chain couples TRBV28 to TRBJ1-1; the D is unclear. This chain's CDR3 is CASSAGNRPLEAFF. For the CDR3, the DNA is TGTGCCAGCAGTGCCGGAAACAGACCTCTTGAAGCTTTCTTT.